This passage covers 21 T cell receptor beta chains from one sample sequenced in a study of CD8 T cells in ankylosing spondylitis. Via MiXCR, TCRdb re-called the 5' RACE reads, giving one row per CDR3 protein. Counted here are about 140,000 distinct CDR3 sequences, 7.5% to 9.5% occurring once; the ten biggest clones make up more than 7%. Sequencing was performed on synovial fluid, either unsorted or a sorted T cell fraction (not recorded which). The receptors were sampled from a male donor with ankylosing spondylitis.

This clonotype has ten or more counts. The CDR3 DNA reads as TGTGCCAGCAGCTTAGGGCGGACAGCCGGGGAGCTGTTTTTT. Translated, it gives CASSLGRTAGELFF. The chain is built from TRBV7-9 and TRBJ2-2; possibly TRBD1 for D (6 bases). CDR3 length: 14 amino acids. Trimming removed 1 base at V and 6 bases at J, with 9 bases between. Germline V gene data show CDR1 as SEHNR and CDR2 as FQNEAQ (reference sequence).

This clonotype showed up just a few times. The V call is TRBV2, the J call TRBJ1-6; 7 bases match TRBD1. The germline V gene has CDR1 SNHLY and CDR2 FYNNEI. The length of the CDR3 is 15 residues. V trimming: 4 bases; J trimming: 9 bases; junction bases outside the gene matches: 9. This CDR3 reads CASSGPQGSGSPLHF. In nucleotides, the CDR3 is TGTGCCAGCAGTGGACCACAGGGGTCGGGTTCACCCCTCCACTTT. Complete variable domain (other parts from reference TRBV2 and TRBJ1-6): EPEVTQTPSHQVTQMGQEVILRCVPISNHLYFYWYRQILGQKVEFLVSFYNNEISEKSEIFDDQFSVERPDGSNFTLKIRSTKLEDSAMYFCASSGPQGSGSPLHFGNGTRLTVT.

This clonotype was picked up many times. The chain links TRBV5-1 to TRBJ2-1; 8 positions match TRBD1. This CDR3 comprises 14 residues. Germline V lookup: CDR1 SGHRS, CDR2 YFSETQ. Trimming at V came to 4 bases and at J to 8 bases, leaving 8 bases not matched to a gene. The DNA of the CDR3 is TGCGCCAGCAGCACTCAACCGACAGGGGATGAGCAGTTCTTC. This encodes CASSTQPTGDEQFF.

This clonotype was found a few times. The chain employs TRBV5-1 and TRBJ2-7, with 7 bases lining up with TRBD1. Germline CDR1 reads SGHRS; CDR2 reads YFSETQ. The length of the CDR3 is 14 residues. Trimming removed 0 bases from V and 3 bases from J; junction bases left unmatched: 3. The CDR3 protein is CASSLGDSRYEQYF. Here the CDR3 DNA reads TGCGCCAGCAGCTTGGGGGACAGCCGCTACGAGCAGTACTTC.

J is TRBJ2-2 and V is TRBV11-2; D gene uncertain. The CDR3 spans 15 residues. Per the germline V gene, CDR1 is SGHAT and CDR2 is FQNNGV. Trimming left V 2 bases short and J 0 bases short, with 7 bases between. The DNA of the CDR3 is TGTGCCAGCAGCTTACTGGACGCGAACACCGGGGAGCTGTTTTTT. Translating gives CASSLLDANTGELFF.

This clonotype showed up just a few times. This rearrangement joins TRBV24-1 to TRBJ2-7; 10 bases fit TRBD1. The CDR3 is 13 residues long. Looked up from germline, CDR1 is KGHDR and CDR2 is SFDVKD. The trim removed 5 bases at V and 6 bases at J, leaving 3 bases unmatched. The CDR3 protein is CATSAGTGVEQYF. The CDR3 region has the DNA TGTGCCACCAGTGCTGGGACAGGGGTCGAGCAGTACTTC.

The gene calls are TRBV6-6 and TRBJ2-7; unclear D gene. Trimming stripped 2 bases from V and 4 bases from J, with 3 bases between. The germline V gene encodes CDR1 MNHNY and CDR2 SVGAGI (reference sequence). This CDR3 has 11 amino acids. In DNA, the CDR3 is TGTGCCAGCAGTTACGCTTACGAGCAGTACTTC. Encoded protein: CASSYAYEQYF.

This clonotype was picked up a small number of times. The rearrangement joins TRBV2 to TRBJ1-1; a weak D match, TRBD1 (6 bases). CDR1 is SNHLY and CDR2 is FYNNEI in the germline V gene. CDR3 length: 13 residues. Deletions cut 9 bases from V and 1 base from J, with 12 bases between. CDR3 region: CASLTGTNTEAFF. DNA for the CDR3: TGTGCCAGTTTAACAGGGACGAACACTGAAGCTTTCTTT.

V and J are TRBV7-3 and TRBJ1-1, with 7 bases aligning to TRBD1. Germline V gene data show CDR1 as SGHTA and CDR2 as FQGTGA. With V trimmed by 1 base and J by 0 bases, 5 bases remained unmatched. This CDR3 contains 16 residues. Here the CDR3 reads CASSLSRDSLNTEAFF. The CDR3, as DNA: TGTGCCAGCAGCTTAAGCCGGGACAGCTTGAACACTGAAGCTTTCTTT.

The chain combines TRBV6-2 or TRBV6-3 with TRBJ2-7; D gene uncertain. V shed 2 bases and J shed 2 bases, with 10 bases lying between them. This CDR3 has 14 amino acids. Germline CDR1 MNHEY, CDR2 SVGEGT. The CDR3 coding sequence is TGTGCCAGCAGTTACATCCAGGTCACCTACGAGCAGTACTTC. Amino acid sequence: CASSYIQVTYEQYF.

This CDR3 reads CATSATGIVRNSPLHF. The CDR3 DNA reads TGTGCCACCAGCGCGACGGGGATCGTTAGAAATTCACCCCTCCACTTT. The chain joins TRBV15 to TRBJ1-6; D uncertain. Trimming removed 5 bases at V and 7 bases at J, with 18 bases between. The germline V gene encodes CDR1 LNHNV and CDR2 YYDKDF (reference sequence). The CDR3 runs to 16 residues.

The chain carries TRBV30 and TRBJ1-5; no definite D call. Trimming stripped 0 bases from V and 7 bases from J, with 10 bases between. The CDR3 runs to 13 residues. CDR1 GTSNPN and CDR2 SVGIG come from the germline V gene (reference sequence). The CDR3 nucleotides read TGTGCCTGGAGTGTCGATAGGGTACAGCCCCAGCATTTT. It codes for CAWSVDRVQPQHF.

This clonotype showed up many times. This chain joins TRBV7-2 and TRBJ2-3; 7 bases agree with TRBD2. V was pared by 5 bases and J by 2 bases, with 4 bases of the junction left unmatched. The V gene's germline CDR1 is SGHTA and CDR2 FQGNSA. The CDR3 has 14 residues. The DNA for the CDR3 is TGTGCCAGCAGCCCGGGGGGTTTCACAGATACGCAGTATTTT. It encodes CASSPGGFTDTQYF.

A few counts support this clonotype. The J gene is TRBJ1-1, the V gene TRBV2, with unresolved D. Germline V gene lookup returns CDR1 SNHLY and CDR2 FYNNEI. V lost 3 bases and J lost 8, with 4 bases in between. The CDR3 length is 10 residues. CDR3 sequence: CASSDREAFF. CDR3 nucleotides: TGTGCCAGCAGTGACAGGGAAGCTTTCTTT.

This sequence joins TRBV2 and TRBJ1-6, with TRBD1 matching 7 bases. V lost 9 bases, J lost 10 bases, and 6 bases stayed unmatched. Germline loops: CDR1 SNHLY, CDR2 FYNNEI. The CDR3 is 12 residues long. This chain's CDR3 is CARGGTRSPLHF. For the CDR3, the DNA is TGTGCCAGAGGGGGCACCAGATCACCCCTCCACTTT. Complete variable domain (other parts from reference TRBV2 and TRBJ1-6): EPEVTQTPSHQVTQMGQEVILRCVPISNHLYFYWYRQILGQKVEFLVSFYNNEISEKSEIFDDQFSVERPDGSNFTLKIRSTKLEDSAMYFCARGGTRSPLHFGNGTRLTVT.

In its sample, this clonotype was seen a few times. This CDR3 is CSGDSGYGYTF. In nucleotides, the CDR3 is TGCAGTGGGGACTCAGGCTATGGCTACACCTTC. The chain carries TRBV20-1 and TRBJ1-2, with D tentatively TRBD1 (5 bases). CDR1 is DFQATT, CDR2 SNEGSKA, per germline (reference sequence). The germline V and J ends were trimmed by 7 bases and 4 bases, with 10 bases remaining between them. The CDR3 has 11 residues.

The chain has TRBV6-5 and TRBJ2-2; D may match TRBD1 or TRBD2 (5 bases each). Trimming shortened V by 2 bases and J by 2 bases, and 12 bases separated the two germline ends. Germline CDR1 and CDR2: MNHEY and SVGAGI. There are 16 residues in the CDR3. The CDR3 protein is CASSYALGPNTGELFF. The DNA of the CDR3 is TGTGCCAGCAGTTACGCTTTGGGACCCAACACCGGGGAGCTGTTTTTT.

This clonotype was found many times. CDR3 loop: CASSLGEGADTQYF. The CDR3, as DNA: TGTGCCAGCAGTTTAGGGGAAGGGGCAGATACGCAGTATTTT. This chain joins TRBV6-5 and TRBJ2-3; tentatively, D is TRBD1 (5 bases). V was trimmed by 4 bases and J by 4 bases, leaving 12 bases between them. This CDR3 spans 14 amino acids. Germline-derived CDR1 and CDR2 are MNHEY and SVGAGI.

This clonotype was seen ten or more times. The rearrangement links TRBV20-1 to TRBJ1-1; D not certain. This CDR3 has 12 amino acids. Germline V gene sequence: CDR1 DFQATT, CDR2 SNEGSKA (reference sequence). The V end lost 3 bases, the J end lost 12 bases, and 17 bases lay between the germline ends. CDR3 region: CSASTVDWATFF. As DNA, the CDR3 is TGCAGTGCTAGCACAGTCGACTGGGCGACTTTCTTT.

This clonotype was observed many times. The chain couples TRBV6-2 or TRBV6-3 to TRBJ1-3, with D unclear. This CDR3 is built from 12 residues. Between the trimmed V and J ends, which lost 0 bases and 3 bases, there was a span of 0 bases. Germline V gene data show CDR1 as MNHEY and CDR2 as SVGEGT. The CDR3 sequence: CASSYSGNTIYF. The CDR3, as DNA: TGTGCCAGCAGTTACTCTGGAAACACCATATATTTT.

CDR3 DNA sequence: TGCGCCAGCAGCCAAGATGGCGGGATGAACACCGGGGAGCTGTTTTTT. This sequence encodes CASSQDGGMNTGELFF. J is TRBJ2-2 and V is TRBV4-3; possible D gene TRBD2, 6 bases. The CDR3 has 16 residues. V lost 0 bases and J lost 1, with 9 bases in between. The germline V gene encodes CDR1 LGHNA and CDR2 YSLEER.